The clone carrying this T cell receptor beta chain was counted a single time. In the source study's methods: Scientists estimated how many nucleated cells there were by amplifying reference gene primers. Sequencing was performed with immunoSEQ multiplex PCR; in TCRdb, only in-frame clones are kept and a portion is missing. That table is the source of V, J and clone size, and D and trimming were worked out from the DNA. Of tens of thousands of clones listed, over 75% are singletons. This CDR3 is built from 15 residues. The germline V gene has CDR1 SGHTA and CDR2 FQGNSA. V lost 1 base to trimming and J lost 0 bases, with 7 bases between them. The data were taken from a study of blood T cell repertoires in COVID-19. The overall study: Donors in the United States, Italy and Spain gave samples during acute or convalescent COVID-19. Sample material is recorded as cDNA or gDNA derived from T cells, B-cell-depleted T cells, or PBMCs.

This sequence was found in a woman aged 80 or over with acute or convalescent COVID-19. The chain has TRBV7-2 and TRBJ1-5; D gene uncertain. The sample taken for sequencing was peripheral blood. The CDR3 region is CASSLETFSNQPQHF. CDR3 DNA: TGTGCCAGCAGCTTAGAAACTTTTAGCAATCAGCCCCAGCATTTT.